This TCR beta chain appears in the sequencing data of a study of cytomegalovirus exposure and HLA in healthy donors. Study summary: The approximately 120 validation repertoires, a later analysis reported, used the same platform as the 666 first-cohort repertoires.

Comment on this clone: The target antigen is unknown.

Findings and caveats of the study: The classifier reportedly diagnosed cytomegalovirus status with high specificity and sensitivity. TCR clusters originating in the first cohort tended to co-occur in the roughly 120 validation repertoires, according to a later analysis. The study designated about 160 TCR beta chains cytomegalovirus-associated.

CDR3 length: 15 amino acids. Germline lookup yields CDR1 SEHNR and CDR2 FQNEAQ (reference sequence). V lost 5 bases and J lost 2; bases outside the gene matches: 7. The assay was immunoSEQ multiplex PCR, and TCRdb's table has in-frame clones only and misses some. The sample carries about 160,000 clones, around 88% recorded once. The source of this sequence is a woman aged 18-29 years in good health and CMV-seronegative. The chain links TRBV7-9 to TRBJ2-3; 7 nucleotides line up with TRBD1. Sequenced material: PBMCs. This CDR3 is CASSQGDSITDTQYF. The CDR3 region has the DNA TGTGCCAGCAGCCAGGGGGACAGCATCACAGATACGCAGTATTTT. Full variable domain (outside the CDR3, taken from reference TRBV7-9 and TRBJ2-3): DTGVSQNPRHKITKRGQNVTFRCDPISEHNRLYWYRQTLGQGPEFLTYFQNEAQLEKSRLLSDRFSAERPKGSFSTLEIQRTEQGDSAMYLCASSQGDSITDTQYFGPGTRLTVL.